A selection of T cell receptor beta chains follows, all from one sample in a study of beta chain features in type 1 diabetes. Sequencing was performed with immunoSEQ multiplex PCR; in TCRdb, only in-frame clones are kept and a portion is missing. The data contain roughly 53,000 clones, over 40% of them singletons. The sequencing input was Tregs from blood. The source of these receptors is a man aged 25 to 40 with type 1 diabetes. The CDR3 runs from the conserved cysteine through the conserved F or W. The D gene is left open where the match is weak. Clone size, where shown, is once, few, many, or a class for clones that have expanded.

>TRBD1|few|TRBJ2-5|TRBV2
CASSDWTGPGETQYF
TGTGCCAGCAGTGACTGGACAGGGCCAGGGGAGACCCAGTACTTC
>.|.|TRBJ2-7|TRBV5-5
CASSSQGSYEQYF
TGTGCCAGCAGCTCCCAGGGATCCTACGAGCAGTACTTC
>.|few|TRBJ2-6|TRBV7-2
CASSLGRQFSGANVLTF
TGTGCCAGCAGCTTAGGTCGTCAGTTCTCTGGGGCCAACGTCCTGACTTTC
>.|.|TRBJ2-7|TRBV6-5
CASSYGTGQYF
TGTGCCAGCAGTTACGGTACTGGGCAGTACTTC
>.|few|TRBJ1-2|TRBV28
CASSRGYGYTF
TGTGCCAGCTCCAGAGGCTATGGCTACACCTTC
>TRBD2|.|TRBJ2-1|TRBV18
CASSPGSVSGGSEQFF
TGTGCCAGCTCACCGGGATCCGTATCTGGCGGGAGTGAGCAGTTCTTC
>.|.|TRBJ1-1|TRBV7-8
CASSLYMNTEAFF
TGTGCCAGCAGCTTATACATGAACACTGAAGCTTTCTTT
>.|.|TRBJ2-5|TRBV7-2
CASSYNSGETQYF
TGTGCCAGCAGCTACAACAGCGGGGAGACCCAGTACTTC
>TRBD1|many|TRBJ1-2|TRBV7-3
CASSLTPGGRYTF
TGTGCCAGCAGCTTAACGCCAGGGGGTAGATACACCTTC
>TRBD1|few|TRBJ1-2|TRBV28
CASSYRGGYTF
TGTGCCAGCAGCTACAGGGGGGGCTACACCTTC
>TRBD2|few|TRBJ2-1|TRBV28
CASEGGSMVDEQFF
TGTGCCTCCGAGGGCGGGAGTATGGTGGATGAGCAGTTCTTC
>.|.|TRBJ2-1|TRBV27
CASSLSTRATGKAMREQFF
TGTGCCAGCTCCCTCAGTACCAGAGCAACAGGGAAGGCGATGCGGGAGCAGTTCTTC
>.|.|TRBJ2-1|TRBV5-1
CASTSEPNSYNEQFF
TGCGCCAGCACTTCCGAGCCTAACTCCTACAATGAGCAGTTCTTC
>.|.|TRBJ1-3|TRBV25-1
CASSGQGRNTIYF
TGTGCCAGCAGTGGGCAGGGTAGAAACACCATATATTTT
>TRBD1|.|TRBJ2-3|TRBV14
CASSPGTGLPDTQYF
TGTGCCAGCAGCCCCGGGACAGGGCTTCCAGATACGCAGTATTTT
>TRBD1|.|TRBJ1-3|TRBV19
CASMTGDSSGNTIYF
TGTGCCAGTATGACAGGGGATTCCTCTGGAAACACCATATATTTT
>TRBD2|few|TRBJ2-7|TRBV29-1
CSVHLAEDYYEQYF
TGCAGCGTCCATCTAGCGGAAGATTACTACGAGCAGTACTTC
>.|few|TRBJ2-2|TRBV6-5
CASSSETSSGELFF
TGTGCCAGCAGTTCCGAGACTTCATCGGGGGAGCTGTTTTTT
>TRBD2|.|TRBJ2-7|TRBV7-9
CASSLALWTSSYEQYF
TGTGCCAGCAGCTTAGCGCTTTGGACTAGCTCCTACGAGCAGTACTTC
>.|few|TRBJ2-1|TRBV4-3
CASSQDRVISYNEQFF
TGCGCCAGCAGCCAAGATCGGGTAATCTCCTACAATGAGCAGTTCTTC
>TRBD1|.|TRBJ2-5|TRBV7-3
CASSFQWTGVETQYF
TGTGCCAGCAGCTTTCAGTGGACAGGGGTAGAGACCCAGTACTTC
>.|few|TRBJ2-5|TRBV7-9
CASSPPQGGVQETQYF
TGTGCCAGCAGCCCCCCACAGGGAGGGGTTCAAGAGACCCAGTACTTC
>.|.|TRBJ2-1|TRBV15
CATSPRTRGSDEQFF
TGTGCCACCAGCCCCCGGACGCGGGGATCTGATGAGCAGTTCTTC
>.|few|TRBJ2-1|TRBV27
CASSFHRNYNEQFF
TGTGCCAGCAGTTTTCACAGGAACTACAATGAGCAGTTCTTC
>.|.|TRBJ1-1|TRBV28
CASRSAGYANTEAFF
TGTGCCAGCAGATCAGCAGGGTACGCGAACACTGAAGCTTTCTTT
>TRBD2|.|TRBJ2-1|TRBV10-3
CAISEDPGTTDEQFF
TGTGCCATCAGTGAAGACCCCGGGACTACGGATGAGCAGTTCTTC
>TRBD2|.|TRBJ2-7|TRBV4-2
CASSQVMTSGDESSYEQYF
TGTGCCAGCAGCCAAGTAATGACTAGCGGAGATGAGAGCTCCTACGAGCAGTACTTC
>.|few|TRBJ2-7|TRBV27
CASSPRATYEQYF
TGTGCCAGCAGTCCTCGAGCAACCTACGAGCAGTACTTC
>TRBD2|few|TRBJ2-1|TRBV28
CASSLPRVFSGLAGVAYNEQFF
TGTGCCAGCAGTTTACCCCGGGTCTTCAGCGGCCTAGCGGGAGTGGCCTACAATGAGCAGTTCTTC
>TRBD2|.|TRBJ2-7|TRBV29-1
CSVNSGGPSYEQYF
TGCAGCGTGAATAGCGGGGGCCCCTCCTACGAGCAGTACTTC
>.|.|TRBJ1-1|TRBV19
CASSTFGGRMNTEAFF
TGTGCCAGTAGTACCTTCGGGGGAAGGATGAACACTGAAGCTTTCTTT
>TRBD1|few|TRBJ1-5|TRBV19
CASRGDSLSNQPQHF
TGTGCCAGTAGAGGGGACAGCCTCAGCAATCAGCCCCAGCATTTT
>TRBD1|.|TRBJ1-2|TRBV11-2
CASSQGQGAYGYTF
TGTGCCAGCAGCCAAGGACAGGGGGCGTATGGCTACACCTTC
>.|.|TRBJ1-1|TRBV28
CATILDTSTFF
TGTGCCACCATCTTGGACACCTCGACTTTCTTT
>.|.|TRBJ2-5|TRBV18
CASSPRTIGGGLETQYF
TGTGCCAGCTCACCAAGAACTATTGGGGGCGGACTGGAGACCCAGTACTTC
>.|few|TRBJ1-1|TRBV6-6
CASSSPGNFEAFF
TGTGCCAGCAGTTCGCCAGGGAATTTTGAAGCTTTCTTT
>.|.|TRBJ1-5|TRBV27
CASRSTGGGNQPQHF
TGTGCCAGCAGATCCACCGGGGGAGGCAATCAGCCTCAGCATTTT
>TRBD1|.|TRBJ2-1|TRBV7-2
CASSYDRDRYNEQFF
TGTGCCAGCAGCTACGACAGGGATAGGTACAATGAGCAGTTCTTC
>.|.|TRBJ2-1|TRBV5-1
CASSRRGSYNEQFF
TGCGCCAGCAGCCGGCGAGGCTCCTACAATGAGCAGTTCTTC
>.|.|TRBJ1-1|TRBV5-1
CASSPFQGRNTEAFF
TGCGCCAGCAGCCCATTCCAGGGGAGGAACACTGAAGCTTTCTTT
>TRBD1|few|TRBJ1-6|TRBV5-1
CASSPRTGGSPLHF
TGCGCCAGCAGCCCGCGGACAGGGGGTTCACCCCTCCACTTT
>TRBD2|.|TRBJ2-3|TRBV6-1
CASSVLAGEGAQYF
TGTGCCAGCAGTGTACTAGCGGGAGAGGGGGCGCAGTATTTT
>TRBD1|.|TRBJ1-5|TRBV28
CASREGQGIQPQHF
TGTGCCAGCAGAGAGGGACAGGGGATACAGCCCCAGCATTTT
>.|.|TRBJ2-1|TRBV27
CASSLGLVNEQFF
TGTGCCAGCAGTTTAGGCCTCGTCAATGAGCAGTTCTTC
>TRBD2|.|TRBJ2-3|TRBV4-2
CASSPYPAGGRDTQYF
TGTGCCAGCAGCCCATATCCAGCGGGAGGGAGAGATACGCAGTATTTT
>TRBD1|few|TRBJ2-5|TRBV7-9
CASSFLGTEETQYF
TGTGCCAGCAGCTTTTTGGGGACAGAAGAGACCCAGTACTTC
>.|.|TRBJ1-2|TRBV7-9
CAIGVRGNYGYTF
TGTGCCATCGGGGTTCGGGGGAACTATGGCTACACCTTC
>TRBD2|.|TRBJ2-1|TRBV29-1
CSVRLAGGQYNEQFF
TGCAGCGTTCGACTAGCGGGAGGACAATACAATGAGCAGTTCTTC
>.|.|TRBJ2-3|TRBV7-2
CASSLGLNTDTQYF
TGTGCCAGCAGCTTGGGGCTCAACACAGATACGCAGTATTTT
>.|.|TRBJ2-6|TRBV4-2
CASSQDASRAGANVLTF
TGTGCCAGCAGCCAAGATGCCTCGAGGGCTGGGGCCAACGTCCTGACTTTC